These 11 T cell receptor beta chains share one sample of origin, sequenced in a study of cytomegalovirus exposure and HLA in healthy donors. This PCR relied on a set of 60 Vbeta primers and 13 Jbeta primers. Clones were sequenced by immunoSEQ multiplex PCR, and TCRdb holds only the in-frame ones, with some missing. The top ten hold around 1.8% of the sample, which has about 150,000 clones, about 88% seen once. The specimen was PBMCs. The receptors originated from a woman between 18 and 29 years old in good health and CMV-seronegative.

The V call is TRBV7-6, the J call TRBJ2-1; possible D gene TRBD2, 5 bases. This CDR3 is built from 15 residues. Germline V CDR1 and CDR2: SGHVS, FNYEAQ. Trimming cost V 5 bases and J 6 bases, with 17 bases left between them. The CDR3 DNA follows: TGTGCCAGCAGCATTCAGATGGCCGGGGTCAATGAGCAGTTCTTC. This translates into CASSIQMAGVNEQFF.

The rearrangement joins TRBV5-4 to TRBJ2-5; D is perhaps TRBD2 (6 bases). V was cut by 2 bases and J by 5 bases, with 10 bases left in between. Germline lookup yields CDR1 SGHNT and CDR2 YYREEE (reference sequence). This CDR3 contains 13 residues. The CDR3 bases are TGTGCCAGCAGCTTCCTGGAGGGCGAGACCCAGTACTTC. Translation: CASSFLEGETQYF.

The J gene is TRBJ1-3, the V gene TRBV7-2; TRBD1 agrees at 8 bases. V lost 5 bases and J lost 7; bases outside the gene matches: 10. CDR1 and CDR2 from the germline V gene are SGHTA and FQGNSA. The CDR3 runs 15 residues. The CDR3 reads CASSPDRAEENTIYF. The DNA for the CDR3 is TGTGCCAGCAGCCCGGACAGGGCTGAGGAGAACACCATATATTTT.

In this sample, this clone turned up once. This CDR3 is CATKRGESTDTQYF. CDR3 in DNA: TGCGCCACCAAACGGGGGGAAAGCACAGATACGCAGTATTTT. The chain joins TRBV5-1 to TRBJ2-3; 7 bases agree with TRBD2. Germline V CDR1 and CDR2: SGHRS, YFSETQ. This CDR3 spans 14 amino acids. The V segment lost 9 bases and the J segment 0 bases; nucleotides outside the gene matches: 7.

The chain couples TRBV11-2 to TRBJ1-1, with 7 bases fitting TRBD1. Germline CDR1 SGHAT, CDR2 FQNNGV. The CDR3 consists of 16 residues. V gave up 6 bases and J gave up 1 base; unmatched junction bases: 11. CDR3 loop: CASRTMTGPENTEAFF. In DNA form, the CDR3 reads TGTGCCAGCAGGACTATGACAGGGCCGGAGAACACTGAAGCTTTCTTT.

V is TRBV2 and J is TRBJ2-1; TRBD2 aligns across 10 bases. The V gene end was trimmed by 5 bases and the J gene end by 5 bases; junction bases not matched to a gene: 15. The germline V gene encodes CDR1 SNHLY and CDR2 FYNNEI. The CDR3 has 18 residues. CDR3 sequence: CASSTSGSGRAKDNEQFF. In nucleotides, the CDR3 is TGTGCCAGCAGTACCTCAGGGAGCGGGAGGGCCAAGGACAATGAGCAGTTCTTC.

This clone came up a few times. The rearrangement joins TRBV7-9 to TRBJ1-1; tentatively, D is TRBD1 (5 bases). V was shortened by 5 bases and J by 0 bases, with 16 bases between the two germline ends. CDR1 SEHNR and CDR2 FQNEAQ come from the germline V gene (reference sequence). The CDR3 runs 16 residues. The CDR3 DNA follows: TGTGCCAGCAGCCCAGGGATCGGTACTATGAACACTGAAGCTTTCTTT. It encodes CASSPGIGTMNTEAFF.

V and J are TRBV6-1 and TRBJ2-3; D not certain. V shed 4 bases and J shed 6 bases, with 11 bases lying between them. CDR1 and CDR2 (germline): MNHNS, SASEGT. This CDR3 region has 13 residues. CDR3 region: CASSGSLSDTQYF. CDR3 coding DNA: TGTGCCAGCAGTGGAAGCCTTTCCGATACGCAGTATTTT.

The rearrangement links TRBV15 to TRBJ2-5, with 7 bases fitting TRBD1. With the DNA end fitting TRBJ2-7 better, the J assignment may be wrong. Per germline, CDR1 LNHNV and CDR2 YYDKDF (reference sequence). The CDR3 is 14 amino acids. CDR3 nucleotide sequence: TGTGCCACCAGCAGACGCTTACAGGGGAACGAGCAGTACTTC. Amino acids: CATSRRLQGNEQYF.

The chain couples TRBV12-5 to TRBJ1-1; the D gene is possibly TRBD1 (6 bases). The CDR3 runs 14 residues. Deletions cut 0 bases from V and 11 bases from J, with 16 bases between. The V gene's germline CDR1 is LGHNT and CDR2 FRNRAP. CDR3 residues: CASGLVGGGARAFF. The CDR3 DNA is TGTGCTAGTGGTTTGGTAGGCGGGGGCGCAAGGGCTTTCTTT.

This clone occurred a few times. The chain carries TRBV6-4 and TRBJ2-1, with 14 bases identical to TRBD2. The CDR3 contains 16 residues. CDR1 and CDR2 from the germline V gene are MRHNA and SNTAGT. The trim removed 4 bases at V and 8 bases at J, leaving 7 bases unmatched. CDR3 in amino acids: CASSADGTSGSDEQFF. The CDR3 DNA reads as TGTGCCAGCAGTGCCGACGGGACTAGCGGGAGCGATGAGCAGTTCTTC.